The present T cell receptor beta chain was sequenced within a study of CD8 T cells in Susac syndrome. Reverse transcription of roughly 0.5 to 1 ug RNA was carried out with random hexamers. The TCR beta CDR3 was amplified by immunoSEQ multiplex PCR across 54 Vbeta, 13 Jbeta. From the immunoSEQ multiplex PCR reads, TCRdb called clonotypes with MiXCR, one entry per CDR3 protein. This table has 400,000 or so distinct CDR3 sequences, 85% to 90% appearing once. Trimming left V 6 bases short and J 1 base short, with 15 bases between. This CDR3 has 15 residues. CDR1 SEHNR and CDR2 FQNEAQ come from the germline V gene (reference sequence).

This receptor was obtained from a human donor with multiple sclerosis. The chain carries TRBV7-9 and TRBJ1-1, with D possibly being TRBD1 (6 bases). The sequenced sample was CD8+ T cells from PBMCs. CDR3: CASSSPGHPNTEAFF. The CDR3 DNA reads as TGTGCCAGCAGTTCCCCGGGACACCCGAACACTGAAGCTTTCTTT.